This T cell receptor beta chain was sequenced for a study of blood T cell repertoires in COVID-19. Clones were read by immunoSEQ multiplex PCR, and TCRdb kept only the in-frame ones, dropping some. The sample has tens of thousands of clones; 85% to 95% are singletons. The CDR3 length is 16 residues. Germline trimming cut 4 bases from V and 4 bases from J; bases unmatched to any gene: 12. Germline V gene data show CDR1 as MNHEY and CDR2 as SVGEGT. The origin of this receptor is a man aged 55-75 years with acute or convalescent COVID-19. The rearrangement links TRBV6-2 or TRBV6-3 to TRBJ2-7, with 8 bases aligning to TRBD2. Sequenced material: peripheral blood. CDR3 in amino acids: CASSSLAGWAIYEQYF. The DNA of the CDR3 is TGTGCCAGCAGTTCGTTAGCGGGATGGGCCATTTACGAGCAGTACTTC.